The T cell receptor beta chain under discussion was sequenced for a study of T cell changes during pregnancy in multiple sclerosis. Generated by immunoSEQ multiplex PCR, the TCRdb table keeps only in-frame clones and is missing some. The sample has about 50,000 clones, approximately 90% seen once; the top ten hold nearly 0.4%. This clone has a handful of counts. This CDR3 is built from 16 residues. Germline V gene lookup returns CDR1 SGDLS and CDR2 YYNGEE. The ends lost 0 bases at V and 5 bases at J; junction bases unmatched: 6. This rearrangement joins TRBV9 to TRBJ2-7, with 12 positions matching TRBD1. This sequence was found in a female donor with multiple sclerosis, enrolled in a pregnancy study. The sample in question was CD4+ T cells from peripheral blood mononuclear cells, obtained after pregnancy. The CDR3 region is CASSVDPGQGAHEQYF. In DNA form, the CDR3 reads TGTGCCAGCAGCGTAGACCCGGGACAGGGGGCCCACGAGCAGTACTTC.